The sequence of this TCR beta chain was determined in a study of shared clonotypes between healthy human individuals. TCRdb's table, derived via immunoSEQ multiplex PCR, lists solely in-frame clones and lacks some. This table has some 2.3 million clones, roughly 93% appearing once. This CDR3 comprises 15 residues. V shed 0 bases and J shed 5 bases, with 14 bases lying between them. The germline CDR1 and CDR2 sequences are SGHRS and YFSETQ. J is TRBJ2-5 and V is TRBV5-1; D may be TRBD2 (5 bases). This TCR came from a man aged 18 to 29 in good health. Some clones in this sample may be carry-over from other donors' samples. The sample consisted of naive CD4+ T cells from PBMCs. Subset meaning: CD45RA+ positively selected. This chain's CDR3 is CASSLGTTTGETQYF. DNA for the CDR3: TGCGCCAGCAGCTTGGGGACGACGACGGGGGAGACCCAGTACTTC. Complete variable domain (other parts from reference TRBV5-1 and TRBJ2-5): KAGVTQTPRYLIKTRGQQVTLSCSPISGHRSVSWYQQTPGQGLQFLFEYFSETQRNKGNFPGRFSGRQFSNSRSEMNVSTLELGDSALYLCASSLGTTTGETQYFGPGTRLLVL.